This is a list of T cell receptor beta chains from one sample in a study of Ad26.COV2.S vaccination and SARS-CoV-2 variants. Using immunoSEQ multiplex PCR, the repertoire was profiled, and TCRdb retains in-frame clones only, with some absent. Counted here are hundreds of thousands of clones, roughly 90% occurring once; the ten biggest clones make up about 11%. The source material was peripheral blood, sampled in a trial of Ad26.COV2.S vaccine versus placebo. The origin of the receptors is a person between 18 and 59 years old who received the Ad26.COV2.S COVID-19 vaccine or a placebo. Each CDR3 is given with its conserved first and last residue. Fields, in order: D gene, J gene, clone size, V gene, CDR3 protein, CDR3 DNA. D genes are given only for firm matches. Expanded clones get a size class; other rows say once, few or many, or leave the size out.

NA | TRBJ2-3 | NA | TRBV10-3 | CAIMKPSTDTQYF | TGTGCCATCATGAAACCTAGCACAGATACGCAGTATTTT
NA | TRBJ1-5 | NA | TRBV4-1 | CASSQFDGGTYSNQPQHF | TGCGCCAGCAGCCAGTTTGACGGGGGAACATATAGCAATCAGCCCCAGCATTTT
NA | TRBJ2-3 | NA | TRBV30 | CAWSVQGPADTQYF | TGTGCCTGGAGTGTACAGGGTCCCGCAGATACGCAGTATTTT
NA | TRBJ2-5 | once | TRBV11-2 | CASSLGSVGVETQYF | TGTGCCAGCAGCTTAGGTTCCGTGGGAGTAGAGACCCAGTACTTC
NA | TRBJ2-7 | once | TRBV14 | CASSWTGGSEQYF | TGTGCCAGCAGCTGGACAGGCGGGAGCGAGCAGTACTTC
TRBD1 | TRBJ1-5 | NA | TRBV24-1 | CATSDSGTGINQPQHF | TGTGCCACCAGTGATTCCGGGACAGGGATCAATCAGCCCCAGCATTTT
NA | TRBJ2-7 | once | TRBV27 | CASSGESSYEQYF | TGTGCCAGCAGCGGGGAGAGCTCCTACGAGCAGTACTTC
NA | TRBJ1-1 | NA | TRBV7-9 | CASSLGEVYEAFF | TGTGCCAGCAGCTTAGGAGAAGTCTATGAAGCTTTCTTT
NA | TRBJ1-3 | once | TRBV7-2 | CASSFSGPSSGNTIYF | TGTGCCAGCAGCTTCTCAGGGCCCTCGAGTGGAAACACCATATATTTT
NA | TRBJ2-7 | NA | TRBV27 | CASSLSNPSSYEQYF | TGTGCCAGCAGTTTGTCCAATCCATCCTCCTACGAGCAGTACTTC
NA | TRBJ2-7 | few | TRBV28 | CASSFEGYEQYF | TGTGCCAGCAGTTTCGAGGGGTACGAGCAGTACTTC
TRBD2 | TRBJ2-1 | NA | TRBV6-5 | CASTLARTSGGRWFF | TGTGCCAGCACCCTTGCTCGGACTAGCGGGGGCCGATGGTTCTTC
NA | TRBJ1-1 | NA | TRBV27 | CASSLRTANTEAFF | TGTGCCAGCAGTCTCCGGACAGCCAACACTGAAGCTTTCTTT
NA | TRBJ2-7 | few | TRBV10-3 | CAGRDGKMEEQYF | TGTGCCGGCCGGGATGGGAAGATGGAGGAGCAGTACTTC
NA | TRBJ1-1 | NA | TRBV28 | CASSPDMNTEAFF | TGTGCCAGCAGTCCCGACATGAACACTGAAGCTTTCTTT
TRBD1 | TRBJ1-4 | NA | TRBV24-1 | CATSDPNRDRGEKLFF | TGTGCCACCAGTGATCCTAACCGGGACAGGGGTGAAAAACTGTTTTTT
TRBD1 | TRBJ1-5 | NA | TRBV5-1 | CASSWDWTGREPQHF | TGCGCCAGCAGCTGGGATTGGACAGGGAGGGAGCCCCAGCATTTT
NA | TRBJ1-1 | NA | TRBV11-3 | CASSSGHPNTEAFF | TGTGCCAGCAGCTCGGGACATCCGAACACTGAAGCTTTCTTT
NA | TRBJ2-3 | once | TRBV2 | CASSSQGQRTDTQYF | TGTGCCAGCAGTTCTCAGGGGCAACGCACAGATACGCAGTATTTT
NA | TRBJ1-5 | NA | TRBV10-3 | CATDTGWFNQPQHF | TGTGCCACCGATACGGGGTGGTTCAATCAGCCCCAGCATTTT
NA | TRBJ2-7 | NA | TRBV5-1 | CASSLKRDSAYEQYF | TGCGCCAGCAGCCTTAAACGGGACTCCGCCTACGAGCAGTACTTC
TRBD1 | TRBJ1-2 | NA | TRBV6-5 | CASSPGTGIYGYTF | TGTGCCAGCAGCCCCGGGACAGGGATCTATGGCTACACCTTC
TRBD1 | TRBJ1-2 | NA | TRBV4-3 | CASSQEVGRGLGYTF | TGCGCCAGCAGCCAAGAGGTCGGCAGGGGGTTGGGCTACACCTTC
NA | TRBJ1-4 | NA | TRBV5-4 | CASSLFVGEKLFF | TGTGCCAGCAGCCTCTTTGTGGGGGAAAAACTGTTTTTT
TRBD1 | TRBJ1-2 | few | TRBV24-1 | CATSLGTADGYTF | TGTGCCACCAGTCTCGGGACAGCAGATGGCTACACCTTC
NA | TRBJ1-2 | NA | TRBV2 | CASRRDGLYGYTF | TGTGCCAGCAGGAGGGACGGCCTCTATGGCTACACCTTC
NA | TRBJ1-5 | NA | TRBV19 | CASSRAGTLHQPQHF | TGTGCCAGTAGTCGCGCCGGGACACTTCATCAGCCCCAGCATTTT
NA | TRBJ2-5 | NA | TRBV29-1 | CSVDGALSETQYF | TGCAGCGTTGATGGGGCCCTTTCGGAGACCCAGTACTTC
NA | TRBJ1-3 | NA | TRBV28 | CASSLQGGSGNTIYF | TGTGCCAGCAGTCTACAAGGGGGCTCTGGAAACACCATATATTTT
NA | TRBJ1-3 | NA | TRBV4-2 | CASSQEGLSGNTIYF | TGTGCCAGCAGCCAAGAAGGTCTCTCTGGAAACACCATATATTTT
TRBD2 | TRBJ2-1 | NA | TRBV2 | CASKGEGSGGYNEQFF | TGTGCCAGCAAAGGAGAAGGTAGCGGGGGTTACAATGAGCAGTTCTTC
TRBD2 | TRBJ2-1 | NA | TRBV28 | CASRDPGLAGGRRGEQFF | TGTGCCAGCAGGGACCCGGGACTAGCGGGAGGCAGGAGGGGGGAGCAGTTCTTC
NA | TRBJ1-5 | NA | TRBV5-5 | CASSRREKGNQPQHF | TGTGCCAGCAGCCGCAGGGAAAAGGGCAATCAGCCCCAGCATTTT
NA | TRBJ1-6 | NA | TRBV10-3 | CAISESGRATYNSPLHF | TGTGCCATCAGTGAGTCGGGGAGGGCTACCTATAATTCACCCCTCCACTTT
NA | TRBJ1-3 | NA | TRBV5-4 | CASSSRTAAGNTIYF | TGTGCCAGCAGCTCAAGGACCGCGGCTGGAAACACCATATATTTT
NA | TRBJ1-3 | NA | TRBV27 | CASSRTVWANTIYF | TGTGCCAGCAGTCGGACAGTTTGGGCAAACACCATATATTTT
NA | TRBJ1-2 | NA | TRBV13 | CASSSPSSNYGYTF | TGTGCCAGCAGCTCGCCTTCGTCTAACTATGGCTACACCTTC
NA | TRBJ1-1 | NA | TRBV7-2 | CASSPAAVRTEAFF | TGTGCCAGCAGTCCAGCGGCCGTGCGGACTGAAGCTTTCTTT
NA | TRBJ2-1 | NA | TRBV3-1/TRBV3-2 | CASSQDPPEQFF | TGTGCCAGCAGCCAAGATCCCCCGGAGCAGTTCTTC
TRBD2 | TRBJ2-3 | NA | TRBV7-8 | CASSSSTSGVITDTQYF | TGTGCCAGCAGCTCTTCGACTAGCGGGGTAATTACAGATACGCAGTATTTT